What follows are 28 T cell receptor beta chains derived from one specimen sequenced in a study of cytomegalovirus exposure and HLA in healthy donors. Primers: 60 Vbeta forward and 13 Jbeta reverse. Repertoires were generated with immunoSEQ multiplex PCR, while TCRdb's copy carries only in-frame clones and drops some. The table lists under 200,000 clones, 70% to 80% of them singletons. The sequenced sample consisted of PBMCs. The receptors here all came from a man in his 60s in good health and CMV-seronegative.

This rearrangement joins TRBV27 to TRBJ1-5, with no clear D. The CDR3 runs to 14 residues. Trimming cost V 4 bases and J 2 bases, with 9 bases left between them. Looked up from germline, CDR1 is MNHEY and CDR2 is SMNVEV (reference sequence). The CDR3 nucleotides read TGTGCCAGCAGTTCGGGGTTAGGCAATCAGCCCCAGCATTTT. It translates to CASSSGLGNQPQHF.

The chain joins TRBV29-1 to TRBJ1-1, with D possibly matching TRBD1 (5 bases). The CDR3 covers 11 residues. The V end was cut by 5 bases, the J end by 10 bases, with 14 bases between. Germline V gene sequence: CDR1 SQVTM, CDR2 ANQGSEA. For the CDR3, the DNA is TGCAGCGTTAATGGGGCGGATGGAGCTTTCTTT. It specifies CSVNGADGAFF.

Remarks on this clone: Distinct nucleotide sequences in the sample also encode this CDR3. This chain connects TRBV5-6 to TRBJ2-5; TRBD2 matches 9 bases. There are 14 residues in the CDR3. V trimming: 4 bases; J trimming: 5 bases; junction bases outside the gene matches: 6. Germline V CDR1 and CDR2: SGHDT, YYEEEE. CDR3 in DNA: TGTGCCAGCAGCCTCGCGGGAGGGCGTGAGACCCAGTACTTC. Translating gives CASSLAGGRETQYF.

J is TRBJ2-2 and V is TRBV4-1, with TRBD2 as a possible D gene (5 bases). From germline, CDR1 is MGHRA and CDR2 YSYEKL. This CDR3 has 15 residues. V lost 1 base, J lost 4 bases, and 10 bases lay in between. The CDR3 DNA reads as TGCGCCAGCAGCCAAGGCCGGGGATCCACCGGGGAGCTGTTTTTT. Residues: CASSQGRGSTGELFF.

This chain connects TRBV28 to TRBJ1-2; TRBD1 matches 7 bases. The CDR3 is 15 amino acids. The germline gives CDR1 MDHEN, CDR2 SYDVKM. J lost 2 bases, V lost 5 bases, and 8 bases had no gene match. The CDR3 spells CASSPGSTGNYGYTF. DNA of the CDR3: TGTGCCAGCAGTCCGGGATCGACAGGGAACTATGGCTACACCTTC.

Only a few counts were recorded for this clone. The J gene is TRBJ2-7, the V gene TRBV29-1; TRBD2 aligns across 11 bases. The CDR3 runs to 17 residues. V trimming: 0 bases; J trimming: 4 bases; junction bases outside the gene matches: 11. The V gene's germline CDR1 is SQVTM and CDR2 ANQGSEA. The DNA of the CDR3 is TGCAGCGTTGAAGAGGTAGCGGGAGGGCCCAGGGTGTACGAGCAGTACTTC. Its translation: CSVEEVAGGPRVYEQYF.

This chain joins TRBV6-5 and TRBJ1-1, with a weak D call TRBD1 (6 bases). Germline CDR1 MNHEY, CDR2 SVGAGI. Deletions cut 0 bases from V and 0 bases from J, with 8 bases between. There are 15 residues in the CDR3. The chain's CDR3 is CASSYSYRVNTEAFF. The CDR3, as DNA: TGTGCCAGCAGTTACTCATACAGGGTGAACACTGAAGCTTTCTTT.

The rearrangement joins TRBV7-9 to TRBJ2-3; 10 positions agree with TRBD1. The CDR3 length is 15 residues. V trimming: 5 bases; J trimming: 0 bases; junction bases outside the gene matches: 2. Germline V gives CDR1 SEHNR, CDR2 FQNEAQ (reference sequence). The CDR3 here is CASSRGQGSTDTQYF. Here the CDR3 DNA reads TGTGCCAGCAGCCGGGGACAGGGGAGCACAGATACGCAGTATTTT.

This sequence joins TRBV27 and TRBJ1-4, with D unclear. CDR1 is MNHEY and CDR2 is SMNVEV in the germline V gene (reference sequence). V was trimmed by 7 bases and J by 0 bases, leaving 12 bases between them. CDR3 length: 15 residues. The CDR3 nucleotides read TGTGCCAGCACGCGCAGGTTTGCAACTAATGAAAAACTGTTTTTT. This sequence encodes CASTRRFATNEKLFF.

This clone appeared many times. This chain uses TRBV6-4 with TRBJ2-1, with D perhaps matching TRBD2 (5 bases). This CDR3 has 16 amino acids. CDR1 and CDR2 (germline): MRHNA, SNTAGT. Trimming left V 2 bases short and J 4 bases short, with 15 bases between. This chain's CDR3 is CASSDETGVGYNEQFF. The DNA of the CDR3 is TGTGCCAGCAGTGACGAAACCGGGGTCGGGTACAATGAGCAGTTCTTC.

CDR3 sequence: CASSQDLRTSGNIQYF. Here the CDR3 DNA reads TGCGCCAGCAGCCAAGATCTTAGGACTAGCGGAAACATTCAGTACTTC. The V call is TRBV4-3, the J call TRBJ2-4, with TRBD2 matching 10 bases. CDR1 is LGHNA, CDR2 YSLEER, per germline. The V gene end was trimmed by 0 bases and the J gene end by 6 bases; junction bases not matched to a gene: 5. The CDR3 loop spans 16 amino acids.

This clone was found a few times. The CDR3 loop reads CASSPTGDHSYEQYF. The CDR3 nucleotides read TGTGCCAGCAGTCCGACAGGGGACCACTCCTACGAGCAGTACTTC. The V call is TRBV6-5, the J call TRBJ2-5; 8 bases map to TRBD1. The J call may be wrong; the DNA end is better matched by TRBJ2-7. The CDR3 totals 15 residues. Germline V gene lookup returns CDR1 MNHEY and CDR2 SVGAGI.

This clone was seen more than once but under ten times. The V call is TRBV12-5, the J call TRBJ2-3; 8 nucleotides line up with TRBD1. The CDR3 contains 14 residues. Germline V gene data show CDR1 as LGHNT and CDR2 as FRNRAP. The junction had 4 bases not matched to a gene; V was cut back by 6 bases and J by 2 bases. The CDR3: CASGGTGTTDTQYF. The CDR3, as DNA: TGTGCTAGTGGCGGGACAGGCACCACAGATACGCAGTATTTT.

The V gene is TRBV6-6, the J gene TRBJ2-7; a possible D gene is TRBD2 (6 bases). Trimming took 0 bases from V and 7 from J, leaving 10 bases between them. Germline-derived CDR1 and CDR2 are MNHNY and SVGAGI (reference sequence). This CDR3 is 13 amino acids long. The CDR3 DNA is TGTGCCAGCAGTTACTCTTCAGGAGGGGAGCAGTACTTC. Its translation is CASSYSSGGEQYF.

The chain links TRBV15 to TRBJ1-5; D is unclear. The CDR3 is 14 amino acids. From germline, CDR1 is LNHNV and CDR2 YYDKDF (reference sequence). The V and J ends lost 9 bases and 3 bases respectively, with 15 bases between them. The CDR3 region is CATSRSTNNQPQHF. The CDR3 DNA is TGTGCCACATCGAGGAGCACCAACAATCAGCCCCAGCATTTT.

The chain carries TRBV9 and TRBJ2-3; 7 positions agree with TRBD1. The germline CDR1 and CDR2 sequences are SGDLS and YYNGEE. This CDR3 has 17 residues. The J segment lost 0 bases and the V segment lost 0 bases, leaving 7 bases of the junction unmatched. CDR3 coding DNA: TGTGCCAGCAGCGTAGGAGGGGGCGGGCTTAGCACAGATACGCAGTATTTT. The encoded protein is CASSVGGGGLSTDTQYF.

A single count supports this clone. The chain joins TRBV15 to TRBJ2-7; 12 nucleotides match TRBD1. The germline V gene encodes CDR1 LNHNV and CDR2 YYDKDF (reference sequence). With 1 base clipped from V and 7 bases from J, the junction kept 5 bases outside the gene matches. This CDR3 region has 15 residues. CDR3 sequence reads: CATSRGGQGAREQYF. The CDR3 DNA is TGTGCCACCAGCAGAGGGGGACAGGGGGCACGTGAGCAGTACTTC. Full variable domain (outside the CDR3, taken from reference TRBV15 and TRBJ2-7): DAMVIQNPRYQVTQFGKPVTLSCSQTLNHNVMYWYQQKSSQAPKLLFHYYDKDFNNEADTPDNFQSRRPNTSFCFLDIRSPGLGDTAMYLCATSRGGQGAREQYFGPGTRLTVT.

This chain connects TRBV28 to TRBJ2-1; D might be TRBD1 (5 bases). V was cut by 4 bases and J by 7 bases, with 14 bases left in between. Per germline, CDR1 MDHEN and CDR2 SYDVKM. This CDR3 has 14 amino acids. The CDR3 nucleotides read TGTGCCAGCAGTTCCACGAACAGGTTAAATGAGCAGTTCTTC. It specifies CASSSTNRLNEQFF.

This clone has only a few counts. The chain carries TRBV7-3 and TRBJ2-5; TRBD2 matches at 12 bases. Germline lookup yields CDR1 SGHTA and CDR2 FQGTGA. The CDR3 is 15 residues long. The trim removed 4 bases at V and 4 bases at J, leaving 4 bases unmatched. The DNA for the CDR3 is TGTGCCAGCAGCTCCCTAGCGGGAGGGGGAGAGACCCAGTACTTC. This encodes CASSSLAGGGETQYF.

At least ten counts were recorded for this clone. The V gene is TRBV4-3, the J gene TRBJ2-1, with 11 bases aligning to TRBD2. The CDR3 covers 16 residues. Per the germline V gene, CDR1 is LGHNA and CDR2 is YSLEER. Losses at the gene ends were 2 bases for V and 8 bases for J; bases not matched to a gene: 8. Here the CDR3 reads CASSQRIAGGPDEQFF. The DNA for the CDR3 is TGCGCCAGCAGCCAAAGGATAGCGGGAGGGCCCGATGAGCAGTTCTTC.

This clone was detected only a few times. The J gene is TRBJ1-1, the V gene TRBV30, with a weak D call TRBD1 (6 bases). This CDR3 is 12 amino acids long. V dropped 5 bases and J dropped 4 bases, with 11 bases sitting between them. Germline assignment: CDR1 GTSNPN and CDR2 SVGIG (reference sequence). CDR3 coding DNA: TGTGCCTGGGTCGACAGGTTCACTGAAGCTTTCTTT. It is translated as CAWVDRFTEAFF.

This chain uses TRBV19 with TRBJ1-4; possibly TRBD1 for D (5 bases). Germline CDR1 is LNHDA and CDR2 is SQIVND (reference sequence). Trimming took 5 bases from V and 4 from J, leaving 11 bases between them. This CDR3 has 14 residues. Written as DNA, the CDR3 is TGTGCCAGTAGTCGGGGGACGGATAATGAAAAACTGTTTTTT. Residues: CASSRGTDNEKLFF.

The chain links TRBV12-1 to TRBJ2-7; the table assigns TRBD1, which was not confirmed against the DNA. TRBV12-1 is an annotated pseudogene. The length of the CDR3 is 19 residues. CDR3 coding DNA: TGTGCCAGCAGCCAACCTGGCGCAGGGGTCGCACCCGCTGTATACGAGCAGTACTTC. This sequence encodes CASSQPGAGVAPAVYEQYF.

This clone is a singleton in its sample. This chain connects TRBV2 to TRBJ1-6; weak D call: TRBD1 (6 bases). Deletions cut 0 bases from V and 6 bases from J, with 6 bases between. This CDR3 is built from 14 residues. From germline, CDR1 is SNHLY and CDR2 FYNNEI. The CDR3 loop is CASSEARGNSPLHF. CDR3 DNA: TGTGCCAGCAGTGAAGCCAGGGGTAATTCACCCCTCCACTTT.

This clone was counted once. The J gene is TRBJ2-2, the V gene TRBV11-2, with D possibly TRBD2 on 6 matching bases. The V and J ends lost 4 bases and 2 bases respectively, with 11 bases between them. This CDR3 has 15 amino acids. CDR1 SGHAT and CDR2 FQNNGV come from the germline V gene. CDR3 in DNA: TGTGCCAGCAGCTCTACGGGAGTAAACACCGGGGAGCTGTTTTTT. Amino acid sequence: CASSSTGVNTGELFF.

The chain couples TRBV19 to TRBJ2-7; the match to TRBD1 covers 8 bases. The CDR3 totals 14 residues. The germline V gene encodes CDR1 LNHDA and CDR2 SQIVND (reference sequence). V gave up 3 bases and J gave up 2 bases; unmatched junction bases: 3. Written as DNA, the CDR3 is TGTGCCAGTAGTATGGGGACAGGAACCTACGAGCAGTACTTC. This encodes CASSMGTGTYEQYF.

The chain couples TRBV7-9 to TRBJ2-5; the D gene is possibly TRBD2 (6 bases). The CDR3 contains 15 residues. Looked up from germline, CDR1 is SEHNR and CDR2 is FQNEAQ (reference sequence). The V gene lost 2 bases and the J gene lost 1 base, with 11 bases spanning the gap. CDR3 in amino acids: CASSLPRGTQETQYF. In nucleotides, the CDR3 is TGTGCCAGCAGCTTACCCCGGGGGACCCAAGAGACCCAGTACTTC.

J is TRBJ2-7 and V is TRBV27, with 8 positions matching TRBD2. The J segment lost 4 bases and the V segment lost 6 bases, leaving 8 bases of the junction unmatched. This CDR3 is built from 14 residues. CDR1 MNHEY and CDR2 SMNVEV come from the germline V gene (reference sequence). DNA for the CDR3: TGTGCCAGCAGCACCTATGGCGGGAGGTACGAGCAGTACTTC. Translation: CASSTYGGRYEQYF.